This TCR beta chain came from a study of CD8+ T cells in alopecia areata. Following extraction, RNA underwent reverse transcription to cDNA, which served as the sequencing template. TCRdb's table, derived via immunoSEQ multiplex PCR, lists solely in-frame clones and lacks some. Of 120,000 or so clones detected, around 60% appear once; the ten largest clones hold 5.7%. Specified treatment: oral pan-JAK inhibitor, 5-10 mg twice daily. The source is a human donor with alopecia areata. Sample: CD4+ T cells sorted from blood, taken at week 4, from a patient treated with tofacitinib.

CDR3: CASSEYSVGETQYF. The CDR3 nucleotides read TGTGCCAGCAGTGAATATTCGGTTGGGGAGACCCAGTACTTC. V usage is TRBV25-1 and J usage is TRBJ2-5; D gene ambiguous. V was trimmed by 0 bases and J by 5 bases, leaving 10 bases between them. The CDR3 loop spans 14 amino acids. The germline CDR1 and CDR2 sequences are MGHDK and SYGVNS.